This T cell receptor (beta chain) was captured by sequencing in a study of T cells in Graves' hyperthyroidism and ophthalmopathy. Study information: Peripheral blood was drawn at first diagnosis, prior to all treatment. Notes on the study in general: Model predictions of ophthalmopathy came a median around 6.5 months before onset. In blood, most of the thyroid clonotypes expanded above 0.001 were also present. The authors' 13 V-J model separated ophthalmopathy from stable hyperthyroidism.

The CDR3 extends over 16 amino acids. Per germline, CDR1 SGHRS and CDR2 YFSETQ. V shed 3 bases and J shed 2 bases, with 18 bases lying between them. Points on this clonotype: What it binds is unknown.

The TCR beta CDR3 regions underwent amplification using RNA transcripts as the source. HTBI primers were employed in a first-round RT-PCR of the TCR CDR3. In TCRdb, the multiplex PCR reads were re-called with MiXCR into one record per CDR3 protein. Of hundreds of thousands of distinct CDR3 sequences listed, roughly 17% are singletons. The sample consisted of blood. V gene TRBV5-1 combines with J gene TRBJ2-7; the D gene could be TRBD1 or TRBD2 (6 bases each). The TCR sequence derives from a woman in her twenties or thirties with Graves' hyperthyroidism. In DNA form, the CDR3 reads TGCGCCAGCAGCTACCTCGCAGAGGGGGGAGCCTACGAGCAGTACTTC. Amino acid sequence: CASSYLAEGGAYEQYF. The full variable domain, rest sourced from reference TRBV5-1 and TRBJ2-7, is KAGVTQTPRYLIKTRGQQVTLSCSPISGHRSVSWYQQTPGQGLQFLFEYFSETQRNKGNFPGRFSGRQFSNSRSEMNVSTLELGDSALYLCASSYLAEGGAYEQYFGPGTRLTVT.